The entry below describes one TCR beta chain. Its antigen is currently unknown. Method: immunoSEQ multiplex PCR; TCRdb's copy keeps in-frame clones and lacks some. The table includes under 45,000 clones, about 89% detected once. CD4+ or CD8+ T cells were sorted as naive CD45RA+ or memory CD45RO+. This sample was included in a study of regulatory dendritic cells for organ transplantation. Whole-study findings and limits: Memory T cells were less diverse than naive, with memory CD8+ most oligoclonal.

V was clipped by 0 bases and J by 6 bases; unmatched bases: 5. The CDR3 length is 15 residues. CDR1 is SGHTA and CDR2 is FQGNSA in the germline V gene. V and J are TRBV7-2 and TRBJ1-2, with 9 bases matching TRBD1. The source is a human donor in good health. The source material was naive CD4+ T cells from blood. Described subset: CD45RA+ naive T cells. The CDR3: CASSLALGQGHGYTF. CDR3 DNA: TGTGCCAGCAGCTTAGCTCTCGGACAGGGGCATGGCTACACCTTC.